These 7 T cell receptor beta chains were sequenced from one sample in a study of OX40 agonist ivuxolimab in advanced cancers. Libraries were prepared by immunoSEQ multiplex PCR; TCRdb keeps only in-frame clonotypes and omits some of them. This table has about 76,000 clones, about 85% appearing once. This specimen consisted of CD4+ or CD8+ T cells sorted from blood, obtained in a trial of the OX40 agonist ivuxolimab. These receptors all come from an adult with an advanced solid tumor such as melanoma, head and neck, liver or kidney cancer.

The chain recombines TRBV6-5 with TRBJ1-6, with 8 positions matching TRBD1. CDR3 length: 14 amino acids. Germline CDR1 MNHEY, CDR2 SVGAGI. V was pared by 5 bases and J by 10 bases, with 7 bases of the junction left unmatched. CDR3 sequence reads: CASSRTGTVSPLHF. The CDR3, as DNA: TGTGCCAGCAGTCGGACAGGGACGGTATCACCCCTCCACTTT.

V usage is TRBV5-1 and J usage is TRBJ2-3, with 16 bases fitting TRBD2. Trimming took 2 bases from V and 2 from J; bases not matched to a gene: 11. CDR3 length equals 20 residues. Germline lookup yields CDR1 SGHRS and CDR2 YFSETQ. CDR3 DNA sequence: TGCGCCAGCAGCTTCCCCGGGACTAGCGGGAGGGCCGGGTACACAGATACGCAGTATTTT. Translating it yields CASSFPGTSGRAGYTDTQYF.

Only one count was recorded for this clone. The chain carries TRBV7-6 and TRBJ2-5; D not certain. This CDR3 has 13 amino acids. Trimming stripped 1 base from V and 5 bases from J, with 8 bases between. CDR1 and CDR2 (germline): SGHVS, FNYEAQ. The CDR3 region is CASSLDPAETQYF. DNA of the CDR3: TGTGCCAGCAGCTTAGACCCTGCCGAGACCCAGTACTTC.

The chain combines TRBV5-6 with TRBJ1-4, with no clear D. This CDR3 has 11 amino acids. In germline, CDR1 is SGHDT, CDR2 YYEEEE. V shed 6 bases and J shed 8 bases, with 8 bases lying between them. CDR3 DNA: TGTGCCAGCATGATGGACGAAAAACTGTTTTTT. Protein: CASMMDEKLFF.

The chain couples TRBV18 to TRBJ2-5, with D tentatively TRBD1 (6 bases). There are 14 residues in the CDR3. V lost 5 bases and J lost 2, with 12 bases in between. Per germline, CDR1 KGHSH and CDR2 LQKENI. The CDR3 loop reads CASSSGAEQETQYF. The CDR3, as DNA: TGTGCCAGCTCATCAGGGGCAGAACAAGAGACCCAGTACTTC.

The rearrangement uses TRBV28 and TRBJ2-5, with a tentative D call TRBD1 (5 bases). CDR3 size: 13 residues. V gave up 9 bases and J gave up 1 base, with 12 bases separating them. In germline, CDR1 is MDHEN, CDR2 SYDVKM. The CDR3 spells CASRRQGQETQYF. The CDR3 coding sequence is TGTGCCAGTCGTCGGCAGGGCCAAGAGACCCAGTACTTC.

The chain has TRBV30 and TRBJ2-7; TRBD2 is a possible D gene (6 bases). Trimming shortened V by 8 bases and J by 0 bases, and 17 bases separated the two germline ends. The CDR3 runs 14 residues. Germline CDR1 reads GTSNPN; CDR2 reads SVGIG (reference sequence). CDR3 in DNA: TGTGCCGCATCTAGGGACTTGAGCTCCTACGAGCAGTACTTC. As protein: CAASRDLSSYEQYF.